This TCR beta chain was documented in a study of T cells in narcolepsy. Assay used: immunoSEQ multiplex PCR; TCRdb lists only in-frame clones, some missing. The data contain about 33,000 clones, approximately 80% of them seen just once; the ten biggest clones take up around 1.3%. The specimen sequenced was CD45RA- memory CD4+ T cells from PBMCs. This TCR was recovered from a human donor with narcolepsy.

The CDR3 nucleotides read TGTGCCAGCAGCCAAGACAGGCTCTCTGGAAACACCATATATTTT. It codes for CASSQDRLSGNTIYF. The chain combines TRBV4-2 with TRBJ1-3; no reliable D call. V shed 0 bases and J shed 0 bases, with 6 bases lying between them. The CDR3 sequence is 15 residues long. Per the germline V gene, CDR1 is LGHNA and CDR2 is YNFKEQ.